These 26 T cell receptor beta chains originate from one sample sequenced in a study of blood T cell repertoires in COVID-19. Sequencing was performed with immunoSEQ multiplex PCR; in TCRdb, only in-frame clones are kept and a portion is missing. The sample records roughly 140,000 clones, about nine tenths being singletons. Sequencing used peripheral blood. The receptors shown here come from a human donor in a cohort sampled during active COVID-19.

The chain couples TRBV10-3 to TRBJ2-2; weak D call: TRBD1 (7 bases). Per the germline V gene, CDR1 is ENHRY and CDR2 is SYGVKD. Trimming took off 1 base at V and 6 bases at J, with 12 bases between the two ends. The CDR3 spans 15 residues. CDR3 in amino acids: CAISEWGDSSGELFF. The CDR3 DNA sequence: TGTGCCATCAGTGAGTGGGGGGACAGCTCCGGGGAGCTGTTTTTT.

This clone was seen just once. The genes are TRBV5-1 and TRBJ2-7; TRBD1 agrees at 7 bases. The CDR3 totals 14 residues. The germline CDR1 and CDR2 sequences are SGHRS and YFSETQ. V dropped 0 bases and J dropped 3; count of bases not matched to a gene: 3. The CDR3 loop reads CASSLVSGGYEQYF. In DNA, the CDR3 is TGCGCCAGCAGCTTGGTATCAGGGGGCTACGAGCAGTACTTC.

This clone was observed once. The chain links TRBV10-2 to TRBJ1-1, with 7 positions matching TRBD1. The CDR3 has 12 amino acids. Germline loops: CDR1 WSHSY, CDR2 SAAADI. Trimming cost V 6 bases and J 3 bases; bases outside gene matches: 1. The CDR3 loop is CASSQGDTEAFF. CDR3 nucleotides: TGCGCCAGCAGCCAGGGGGACACTGAAGCTTTCTTT.

The chain employs TRBV6-2 or TRBV6-3 and TRBJ2-1; 8 positions match TRBD1. Per germline, CDR1 MNHEY and CDR2 SVGEGT. This CDR3 has 17 residues. The V segment lost 1 base and the J segment 6 bases; nucleotides outside the gene matches: 11. The CDR3 reads CASSYLTGTGSFNEQFF. CDR3 coding DNA: TGTGCCAGCAGTTACTTAACCGGGACAGGATCGTTCAATGAGCAGTTCTTC.

Concerning this clone itself: This sample also contains other DNA sequences that code for the same CDR3. The chain carries TRBV5-4 and TRBJ2-7; 11 positions agree with TRBD2. Germline V gene data show CDR1 as SGHNT and CDR2 as YYREEE (reference sequence). The CDR3 runs 16 residues. J was trimmed by 1 base and V by 0 bases; bases with no gene match: 3. CDR3 DNA: TGTGCCAGCAGCTTGGCGCCTAGCGGGGGGTCCTACGAGCAGTACTTC. Translation: CASSLAPSGGSYEQYF.

The chain recombines TRBV14 with TRBJ1-1; D unresolved. CDR1 and CDR2 (germline): SGHDN, FVKESK. V dropped 4 bases and J dropped 2 bases, with 11 bases sitting between them. The CDR3 is made up of 14 amino acids. CDR3 sequence (DNA): TGTGCCAGCAGCCCTAAGCGGCTTAACACTGAAGCTTTCTTT. Amino acid sequence: CASSPKRLNTEAFF.

The chain recombines TRBV6-4 with TRBJ2-7, with 8 bases aligning to TRBD1. CDR3 length equals 18 residues. The germline V gene encodes CDR1 MRHNA and CDR2 SNTAGT. V trimming: 4 bases; J trimming: 2 bases; junction bases outside the gene matches: 16. This CDR3 reads CASSAGQGTLPRPYEQYF. The CDR3 DNA sequence: TGTGCCAGCAGTGCAGGACAGGGAACTCTACCTAGGCCCTACGAGCAGTACTTC.

This chain joins TRBV7-2 and TRBJ2-3, with TRBD2 identical over 12 bases. CDR1 is SGHTA and CDR2 is FQGNSA in the germline V gene. The CDR3 sequence is 16 residues long. V gave up 0 bases and J gave up 8 bases; unmatched junction bases: 6. The CDR3 loop reads CASSLAQLAGGTTQYF. As DNA, the CDR3 is TGTGCCAGCAGCTTAGCGCAACTAGCGGGGGGTACTACGCAGTATTTT.

This clone occurred once. The chain joins TRBV29-1 to TRBJ1-2; no clear D gene. This CDR3 region has 13 residues. The V end lost 6 bases, the J end lost 6 bases, and 17 bases lay between the germline ends. CDR1 and CDR2 from the germline V gene are SQVTM and ANQGSEA. The CDR3 loop reads CSVDNGSGNGYTF. The CDR3 bases are TGCAGCGTCGACAATGGATCCGGGAATGGCTACACCTTC. Full variable domain (missing parts from reference TRBV29-1 and TRBJ1-2): SAVISQKPSRDICQRGTSLTIQCQVDSQVTMMFWYRQQPGQSLTLIATANQGSEATYESGFVIDKFPISRPNLTFSTLTVSNMSPEDSSIYLCSVDNGSGNGYTFGSGTRLTVV.

This clone was recorded once. This chain joins TRBV12-3 or TRBV12-4 and TRBJ2-7, with D tentatively TRBD1 (6 bases). Trimming shortened V by 6 bases and J by 4 bases, and 10 bases separated the two germline ends. The CDR3 extends over 12 amino acids. The CDR3 reads CASSPGTYEQYF. The DNA for the CDR3 is TGTGCCAGCAGCCCAGGGACATACGAGCAGTACTTC.

The V gene is TRBV7-3, the J gene TRBJ1-6; D unresolved. CDR1 SGHTA and CDR2 FQGTGA come from the germline V gene. Trimming removed 6 bases from V and 4 bases from J, with 4 bases in between. There are 12 residues in the CDR3. CDR3: CASSSYNSPLHF. Written as DNA, the CDR3 is TGTGCCAGCAGTTCATATAATTCACCCCTCCACTTT.

This clone appeared once. V usage is TRBV6-1 and J usage is TRBJ1-5; no firm D call. V was pared by 1 base and J by 0 bases, with 13 bases between. The CDR3 runs to 17 residues. Germline values: CDR1 MNHNS, CDR2 SASEGT. The CDR3 DNA reads TGTGCCAGCAGTGAAGGCCCATACATGCTTAGCAATCAGCCCCAGCATTTT. Amino acids: CASSEGPYMLSNQPQHF.

In this sample, this clone is medium-sized. Other DNA sequences in this specimen translate into the identical CDR3. The genes are TRBV10-3 and TRBJ1-5; 10 bases match TRBD1. The V gene's germline CDR1 is ENHRY and CDR2 SYGVKD. With V trimmed by 9 bases and J by 0 bases, 5 bases remained unmatched. The CDR3 is made up of 15 amino acids. CDR3 loop: CAIGTGDYSNQPQHF. The CDR3, as DNA: TGTGCCATTGGGACAGGGGATTATAGCAATCAGCCCCAGCATTTT.

The rearrangement uses TRBV5-1 and TRBJ2-7; TRBD1 aligns across 8 bases. The germline gives CDR1 SGHRS, CDR2 YFSETQ. The CDR3 length is 14 residues. The junction had 3 bases not matched to a gene; V was cut back by 4 bases and J by 0 bases. The CDR3 reads CASSTDRGSYEQYF. CDR3 DNA sequence: TGCGCCAGCAGCACCGACAGGGGCTCCTACGAGCAGTACTTC.

This sequence joins TRBV5-4 and TRBJ2-5; 12 bases agree with TRBD2. After removal of 0 bases from V and 4 bases from J, the junction contained 10 bases not matched to a gene. Per the germline V gene, CDR1 is SGHNT and CDR2 is YYREEE (reference sequence). The CDR3 covers 18 residues. CDR3 protein: CASSLDFASGGAGETQYF. The CDR3, as DNA: TGTGCCAGCAGCTTGGATTTCGCTAGCGGGGGGGCAGGAGAGACCCAGTACTTC.

This chain links TRBV7-9 with TRBJ2-7; 7 bases are shared with TRBD1. CDR1 SEHNR and CDR2 FQNEAQ come from the germline V gene (reference sequence). J was trimmed by 2 bases and V by 5 bases; bases with no gene match: 3. The CDR3 loop spans 13 amino acids. The DNA of the CDR3 is TGTGCCAGCAGCCCGGGACAGCCCTACGAGCAGTACTTC. Translating gives CASSPGQPYEQYF.

This chain links TRBV6-6 with TRBJ1-2; 8 bases match TRBD1. This CDR3 spans 15 amino acids. With V trimmed by 5 bases and J by 4 bases, 9 bases remained unmatched. Germline CDR1 MNHNY, CDR2 SVGAGI (reference sequence). In DNA form, the CDR3 reads TGTGCCAGCAGTCACACGACAGGGGCGGGCTATGGCTACACCTTC. Protein product: CASSHTTGAGYGYTF.

The chain combines TRBV6-5 with TRBJ1-3; 9 bases map to TRBD1. After removal of 1 base from V and 0 bases from J, the junction contained 1 base not matched to a gene. The germline V gene has CDR1 MNHEY and CDR2 SVGAGI. This CDR3 has 16 amino acids. CDR3 coding DNA: TGTGCCAGCAGTTACTTGGGACAGGGCTCTGGAAACACCATATATTTT. Amino acids: CASSYLGQGSGNTIYF.

The V call is TRBV30, the J call TRBJ2-2; 8 bases match TRBD1. The CDR3 is 13 residues long. V trimming: 5 bases; J trimming: 1 base; junction bases outside the gene matches: 0. Germline lookup yields CDR1 GTSNPN and CDR2 SVGIG (reference sequence). CDR3 protein: CAWGQGNTGELFF. The CDR3 DNA reads TGTGCCTGGGGACAGGGGAACACCGGGGAGCTGTTTTTT.

The chain employs TRBV5-6 and TRBJ1-1, with unresolved D. Germline CDR1 and CDR2: SGHDT and YYEEEE. This CDR3 comprises 12 residues. V was pared by 4 bases and J by 1 base, with 5 bases between. CDR3 region: CASSPGNTEAFF. The CDR3 DNA is TGTGCCAGCAGCCCGGGGAACACTGAAGCTTTCTTT.

The chain is built from TRBV11-2 and TRBJ2-3, with a weak D call TRBD2 (7 bases). CDR3 size: 15 residues. Germline-derived CDR1 and CDR2 are SGHAT and FQNNGV. Trimming cost V 5 bases and J 2 bases, with 14 bases left between them. CDR3 residues: CASSPLGGATDTQYF. DNA for the CDR3: TGTGCCAGCAGCCCCTTGGGGGGGGCCACAGATACGCAGTATTTT. The full variable domain, completed using reference TRBV11-2 and TRBJ2-3, is EAGVAQSPRYKIIEKRQSVAFWCNPISGHATLYWYQQILGQGPKLLIQFQNNGVVDDSQLPKDRFSAERLKGVDSTLKIQPAKLEDSAVYLCASSPLGGATDTQYFGPGTRLTVL.

The chain combines TRBV7-2 with TRBJ1-1; 7 bases fit TRBD1. The CDR3 consists of 14 residues. The trim removed 5 bases at V and 8 bases at J, leaving 11 bases unmatched. Germline V gene lookup returns CDR1 SGHTA and CDR2 FQGNSA. The CDR3 reads CASSPSRGEFEAFF. CDR3 in DNA: TGTGCCAGCAGCCCAAGCAGGGGGGAATTCGAAGCTTTCTTT. Combining the CDR3 with reference TRBV7-2 and TRBJ1-1 gives the whole variable domain GAGVSQSPSNKVTEKGKDVELRCDPISGHTALYWYRQSLGQGLEFLIYFQGNSAPDKSGLPSDRFSAERTGGSVSTLTIQRTQQEDSAVYLCASSPSRGEFEAFFGQGTRLTVV.

In this sample, this clone turned up once. V gene TRBV7-9 combines with J gene TRBJ1-1, with D tentatively TRBD1 (6 bases). The CDR3 covers 14 residues. Trimming removed 5 bases from V and 5 bases from J, with 15 bases in between. Germline-derived CDR1 and CDR2 are SEHNR and FQNEAQ (reference sequence). This chain's CDR3 is CASSPDRWKTEAFF. CDR3 nucleotides: TGTGCCAGCAGCCCCGACAGGTGGAAGACTGAAGCTTTCTTT. The whole variable domain, remainder taken from reference TRBV7-9 and TRBJ1-1, is DTGVSQNPRHKITKRGQNVTFRCDPISEHNRLYWYRQTLGQGPEFLTYFQNEAQLEKSRLLSDRFSAERPKGSFSTLEIQRTEQGDSAMYLCASSPDRWKTEAFFGQGTRLTVV.

This clone has only a few counts. The V call is TRBV5-5, the J call TRBJ1-5; the match to TRBD1 covers 12 bases. This CDR3 spans 15 amino acids. Losses at the gene ends were 3 bases for V and 7 bases for J; bases not matched to a gene: 5. The germline CDR1 and CDR2 sequences are SGHKS and YYEKEE (reference sequence). CDR3 DNA sequence: TGTGCCAGCAGCTGGGGACAGGGGGCATGGCAGCCCCAGCATTTT. Translating it yields CASSWGQGAWQPQHF.

The chain links TRBV7-8 to TRBJ2-7, with D hard to call. V gave up 1 base and J gave up 2 bases, with 9 bases separating them. The CDR3 spans 14 residues. Looked up from germline, CDR1 is SGHVS and CDR2 is FQNEAQ. The CDR3 DNA sequence: TGTGCCAGCAGCTTAGGGGCCCTTACCTACGAGCAGTACTTC. Its protein is CASSLGALTYEQYF.

CDR3 region: CASSVGAYGYTF. For the CDR3, the DNA is TGTGCCAGCAGTGTGGGGGCCTATGGCTACACCTTC. V gene TRBV2 combines with J gene TRBJ1-2; tentatively, D is TRBD1 (6 bases). CDR3 size: 12 residues. Trimming took off 4 bases at V and 4 bases at J, with 7 bases between the two ends. The germline gives CDR1 SNHLY, CDR2 FYNNEI.